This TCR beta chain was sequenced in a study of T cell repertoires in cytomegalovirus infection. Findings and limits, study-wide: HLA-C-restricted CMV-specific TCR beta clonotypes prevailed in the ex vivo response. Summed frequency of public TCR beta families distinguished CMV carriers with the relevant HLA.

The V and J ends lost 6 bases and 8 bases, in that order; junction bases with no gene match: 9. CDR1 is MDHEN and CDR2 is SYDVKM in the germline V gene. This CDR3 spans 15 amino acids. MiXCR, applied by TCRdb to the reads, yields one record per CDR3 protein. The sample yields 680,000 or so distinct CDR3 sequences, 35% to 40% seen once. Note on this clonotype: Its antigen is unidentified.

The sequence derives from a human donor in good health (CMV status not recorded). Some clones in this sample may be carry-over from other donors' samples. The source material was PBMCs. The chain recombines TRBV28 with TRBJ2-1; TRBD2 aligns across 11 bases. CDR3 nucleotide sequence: TGTGCCAGCAGCCGAACCGGGACTAGCGGAGATGAGCAGTTCTTC. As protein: CASSRTGTSGDEQFF.